This TCR beta chain was obtained from a study of T cells in narcolepsy. Study-wide points: Autoreactive HCRT-specific and TRIB2-specific clonotypes were marked in same-patient CSF-versus-blood CD4+ comparisons.

Concerning this clone itself: What it binds is unknown.

The CDR3 is 14 residues long. Germline V gene sequence: CDR1 KGHSH, CDR2 LQKENI. Trimming removed 5 bases from V and 2 bases from J, with 9 bases in between. Profiling relied on immunoSEQ multiplex PCR, and the TCRdb table lists in-frame clones only, not all of them. The data contain 25,000 to 35,000 clones, roughly four fifths of them singletons. The chain has TRBV18 and TRBJ2-2, with a possible D match to TRBD1 (5 bases). This TCR came from a human donor with narcolepsy. Sequenced input: CD45RA- memory CD4+ T cells from PBMCs. CDR3 in amino acids: CASSSGQNTGELFF. CDR3 DNA: TGTGCCAGCTCATCCGGACAAAACACCGGGGAGCTGTTTTTT.